This T cell receptor (beta chain) was retrieved from a study of CD8 T cells in ankylosing spondylitis. CDR1 MGHRA and CDR2 YSYEKL come from the germline V gene. The J segment lost 4 bases and the V segment lost 2 bases, leaving 3 bases of the junction unmatched. The CDR3 has 15 amino acids. This clonotype has only a few counts. What it binds is unknown. Overall study results and limits: The authors found the disease-linked clones to be CD8+ and relatively rare in peripheral blood.

The TCR beta libraries were generated through quantitative 5'-RACE incorporating molecular barcodes. TCRdb re-called the 5' RACE reads through MiXCR, storing one row per CDR3 protein. There are roughly 180,000 distinct CDR3 sequences in the sample; around 13% occur only once, and more than 15% lies in the top ten. The origin of this receptor is a male donor with ankylosing spondylitis or in good health (not recorded which). What was sequenced was blood, either unsorted or a sorted T cell fraction (not recorded which). The chain carries TRBV4-1 and TRBJ2-5, with 11 bases that match TRBD1. The CDR3 loop is CASSQYGQGAETQYF. The CDR3, as DNA: TGCGCCAGCAGCCAATATGGACAGGGGGCAGAGACCCAGTACTTC.